This paragraph covers one TCR beta chain sequence. The antigen remains undetermined. Stated time point: peripheral blood 6 weeks after treatment start. Urothelial carcinoma affected the patients, and it was locally advanced or metastatic. This sample was taken from a study of PD-L1 blockade in urothelial cancer. Background on the study: There were a median of about 140,000 T cells in blood samples. Regarding the study as a whole: More expansion of tumor-associated blood clones, seen at 3 weeks, marked durable-benefit patients.

The CDR3 has 15 residues. CDR1 and CDR2 from the germline V gene are MNHEY and SMNVEV (reference sequence). Trimming pared 3 bases from V and 6 bases from J, leaving 18 bases between. TCRdb keeps only in-frame clones here, not all; method: immunoSEQ multiplex PCR. This table holds roughly 110,000 clones, 75% to 95% found once. The clonotype was recovered from a man in his 60s with urothelial cancer. The chain recombines TRBV27 with TRBJ2-7; tentatively, D is TRBD2 (5 bases). The material sequenced was PBMCs, taken around atezolizumab (anti-PD-L1) treatment. The CDR3 DNA follows: TGTGCCAGCAGTTTCAACCCTCCCGGGATCGGCGAGCAGTACTTC. It is translated as CASSFNPPGIGEQYF.